The present entry profiles one T cell receptor (beta chain) with its context. The data were taken from a study of PD-L1 blockade in urothelial cancer. On the study more broadly: The study started patients on atezolizumab in the mid-2010s, giving 1,200 mg intravenously every 3 weeks. Prior chemotherapy regimens per patient numbered 0 to 3. Peripheral blood specimens exhibited a median yield of roughly 140,000 T cells.

TCRdb's table, derived via immunoSEQ multiplex PCR, lists solely in-frame clones and lacks some. This table holds about 40,000 clones, 65% to 85% found once. This TCR was recovered from a man between 60 and 75 years old with urothelial cancer. Sequences were derived from PBMCs, sampled around atezolizumab (anti-PD-L1) treatment.

The CDR3 bases are TGCGCCAGCAGTCAATTTCCCTTCTTCTCTGGAAACACCATATATTTT. Translation gives CASSQFPFFSGNTIYF. The chain links TRBV23-1 to TRBJ1-3; D ambiguous. TRBV23-1 is recorded as an ORF, its role being uncertain. CDR3 length equals 16 residues. V was clipped by 1 base and J by 0 bases, with 10 bases between them.